Below are 13 T cell receptor beta chains sequenced from a single sample in a study of T cells in severe cutaneous drug reactions. Libraries were made by iRepertoire multiplex PCR with TCR subtype-specific primers for bulk and single-cell sequencing. Using the multiplex PCR reads, TCRdb records one entry per CDR3 protein without DNA. The sample includes more than 5,500 distinct CDR3 sequences. Sequenced patients had Stevens-Johnson syndrome or toxic epidermal necrolysis caused by carbamazepine. Sequencing used cells from a skin blister. These receptors were collected from a human donor with toxic epidermal necrolysis, a severe cutaneous drug reaction.

The chain has TRBV27 and TRBJ2-7. This CDR3 is 11 amino acids long. Germline loops: CDR1 MNHEY, CDR2 SMNVEV (reference sequence). The CDR3 is CASSSGLGQYF.

The rearrangement links TRBV7-2 to TRBJ2-3. The CDR3 spans 15 residues. The germline CDR1 and CDR2 sequences are SGHTA and FQGNSA. CDR3 sequence: CASSSPYPSTDTQYF.

The J gene is TRBJ2-7, the V gene TRBV4-3; the D call from TCRdb, TRBD1, cannot be confirmed without DNA. The CDR3 is 14 residues long. Germline V gives CDR1 LGHNA, CDR2 YSLEER. This CDR3 is CASSQSSRDREQYF.

Frequency places this clonotype as medium-sized. V and J are TRBV2 and TRBJ2-7. The germline V gene has CDR1 SNHLY and CDR2 FYNNEI. The CDR3 has 14 residues. This CDR3 is CASSERMYTYEQYF. The whole variable domain, filled in from reference TRBV2 and TRBJ2-7, reads EPEVTQTPSHQVTQMGQEVILRCVPISNHLYFYWYRQILGQKVEFLVSFYNNEISEKSEIFDDQFSVERPDGSNFTLKIRSTKLEDSAMYFCASSERMYTYEQYFGPGTRLTVT.

The chain combines TRBV20-1 with TRBJ2-1. Per the germline V gene, CDR1 is DFQATT and CDR2 is SNEGSKA (reference sequence). CDR3 length equals 15 residues. CDR3 residues: CSARDQGGSYNEQFF.

The chain couples TRBV28 to TRBJ1-1. CDR1 is MDHEN, CDR2 SYDVKM, per germline. CDR3 length equals 12 residues. CDR3 protein: CASSRVGTEAFF.

By frequency, this clonotype registers medium-sized. The chain has TRBV2 and TRBJ1-3; as DNA is missing, the TRBD1 call by TCRdb cannot be tested. The germline gives CDR1 SNHLY, CDR2 FYNNEI. The CDR3 is made up of 14 amino acids. The CDR3 spells CASSGTAPGNTIYF.

The chain carries TRBV4-2 and TRBJ1-4; TCRdb's D call of TRBD1 is untestable without DNA. This CDR3 contains 14 residues. Germline CDR1 reads LGHNA; CDR2 reads YNFKEQ. CDR3 protein: CASQNGGQPEKLFF.

This clonotype ranks as medium-sized (0.01 to 0.1%) in terms of frequency. The chain employs TRBV18 and TRBJ2-7; TCRdb's D call of TRBD1 is untestable without DNA. This CDR3 is built from 12 residues. Germline CDR1 and CDR2: KGHSH and LQKENI. The CDR3 is CASSGDSYEQYF.

The chain combines TRBV25-1 with TRBJ1-1. Germline V gene data show CDR1 as MGHDK and CDR2 as SYGVNS. There are 13 residues in the CDR3. CDR3 amino acids: CASSRQPHTEAFF. Filled out from reference TRBV25-1 and TRBJ1-1, the complete variable domain reads EADIYQTPRYLVIGTGKKITLECSQTMGHDKMYWYQQDPGMELHLIHYSYGVNSTEKGDLSSESTVSRIRTEHFPLTLESARPSHTSQYLCASSRQPHTEAFFGQGTRLTVV.

This chain joins TRBV28 and TRBJ1-4; as DNA is missing, the TRBD1 call by TCRdb cannot be tested. Germline lookup yields CDR1 MDHEN and CDR2 SYDVKM. The CDR3 is 16 amino acids. CDR3 sequence: CASSNPAGTGDEKLFF.

V and J are TRBV10-3 and TRBJ1-2; TCRdb's D call, TRBD1, is unchecked because there is no DNA. The CDR3 has 12 amino acids. Germline CDR1 and CDR2: ENHRY and SYGVKD. CDR3: CAISVGGGGYTF.

The chain links TRBV5-6 to TRBJ2-7; TCRdb gives TRBD2 as the D gene, but with no DNA this cannot be confirmed. The CDR3 is made up of 12 amino acids. Germline-derived CDR1 and CDR2 are SGHDT and YYEEEE. The CDR3 sequence: CASSSREYEQYF. Filled out from reference TRBV5-6 and TRBJ2-7, the complete variable domain reads DAGVTQSPTHLIKTRGQQVTLRCSPKSGHDTVSWYQQALGQGPQFIFQYYEEEERQRGNFPDRFSGHQFPNYSSELNVNALLLGDSALYLCASSSREYEQYFGPGTRLTVT.